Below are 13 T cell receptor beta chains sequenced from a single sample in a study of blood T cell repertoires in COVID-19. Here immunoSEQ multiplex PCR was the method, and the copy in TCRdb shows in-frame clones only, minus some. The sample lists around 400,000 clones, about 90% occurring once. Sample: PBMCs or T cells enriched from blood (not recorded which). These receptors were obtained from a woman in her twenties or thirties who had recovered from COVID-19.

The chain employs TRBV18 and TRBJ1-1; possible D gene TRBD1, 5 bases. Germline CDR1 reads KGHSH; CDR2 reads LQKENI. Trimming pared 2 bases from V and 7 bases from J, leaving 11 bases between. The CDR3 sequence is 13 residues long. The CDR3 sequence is CASSPSQGSEAFF. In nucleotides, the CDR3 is TGTGCCAGCTCACCATCGCAGGGCAGTGAAGCTTTCTTT. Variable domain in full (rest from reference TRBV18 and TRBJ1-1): NAGVMQNPRHLVRRRGQEARLRCSPMKGHSHVYWYRQLPEEGLKFMVYLQKENIIDESGMPKERFSAEFPKEGPSILRIQQVVRGDSAAYFCASSPSQGSEAFFGQGTRLTVV.

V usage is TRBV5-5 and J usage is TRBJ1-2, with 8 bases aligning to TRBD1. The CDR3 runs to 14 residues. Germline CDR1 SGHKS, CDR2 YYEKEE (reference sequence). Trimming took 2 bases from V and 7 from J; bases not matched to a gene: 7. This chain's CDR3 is CASSFQTGERGYTF. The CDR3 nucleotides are TGTGCCAGCAGCTTTCAGACAGGGGAGCGTGGCTACACCTTC.

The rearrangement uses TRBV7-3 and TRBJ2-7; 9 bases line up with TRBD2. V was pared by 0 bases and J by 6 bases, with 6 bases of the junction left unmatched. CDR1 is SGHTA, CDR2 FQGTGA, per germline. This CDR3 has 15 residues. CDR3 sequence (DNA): TGTGCCAGCAGCTTAACGGGGACTAGCCAGCTCGAGCAGTACTTC. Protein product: CASSLTGTSQLEQYF. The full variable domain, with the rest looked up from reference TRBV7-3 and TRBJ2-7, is GAGVSQTPSNKVTEKGKYVELRCDPISGHTALYWYRQSLGQGPEFLIYFQGTGAADDSGLPNDRFFAVRPEGSVSTLKIQRTERGDSAVYLCASSLTGTSQLEQYFGPGTRLTVT.

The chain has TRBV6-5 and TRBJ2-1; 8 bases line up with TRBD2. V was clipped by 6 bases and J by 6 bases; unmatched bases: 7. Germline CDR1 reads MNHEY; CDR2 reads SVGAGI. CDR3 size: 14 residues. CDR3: CASRTGGLGNEQFF. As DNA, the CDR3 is TGTGCCAGCAGGACGGGGGGGCTCGGCAATGAGCAGTTCTTC.

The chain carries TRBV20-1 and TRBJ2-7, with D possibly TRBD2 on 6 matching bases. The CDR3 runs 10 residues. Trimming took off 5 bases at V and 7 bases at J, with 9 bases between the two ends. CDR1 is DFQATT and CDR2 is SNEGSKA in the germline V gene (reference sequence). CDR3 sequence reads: CSALTREQYF. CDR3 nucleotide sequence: TGCAGTGCTCTGACTAGGGAGCAGTACTTC.

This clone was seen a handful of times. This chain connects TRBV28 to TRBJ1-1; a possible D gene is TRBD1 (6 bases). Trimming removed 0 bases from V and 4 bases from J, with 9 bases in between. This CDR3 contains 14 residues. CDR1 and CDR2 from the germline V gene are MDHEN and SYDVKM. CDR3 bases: TGTGCCAGCAGTTTATGGGGGGGGCTCACTGAAGCTTTCTTT. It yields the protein CASSLWGGLTEAFF. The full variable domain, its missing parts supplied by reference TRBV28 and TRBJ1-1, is DVKVTQSSRYLVKRTGEKVFLECVQDMDHENMFWYRQDPGLGLRLIYFSYDVKMKEKGDIPEGYSVSREKKERFSLILESASTNQTSMYLCASSLWGGLTEAFFGQGTRLTVV.

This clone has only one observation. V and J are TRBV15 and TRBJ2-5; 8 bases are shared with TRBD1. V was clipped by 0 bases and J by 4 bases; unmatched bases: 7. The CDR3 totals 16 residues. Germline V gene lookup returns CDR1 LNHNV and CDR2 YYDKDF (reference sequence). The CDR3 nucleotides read TGTGCCACCAGCAGAGATCTGGCAGGGGGCGGAGAGACCCAGTACTTC. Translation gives CATSRDLAGGGETQYF. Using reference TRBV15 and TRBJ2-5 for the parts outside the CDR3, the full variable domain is DAMVIQNPRYQVTQFGKPVTLSCSQTLNHNVMYWYQQKSSQAPKLLFHYYDKDFNNEADTPDNFQSRRPNTSFCFLDIRSPGLGDTAMYLCATSRDLAGGGETQYFGPGTRLLVL.

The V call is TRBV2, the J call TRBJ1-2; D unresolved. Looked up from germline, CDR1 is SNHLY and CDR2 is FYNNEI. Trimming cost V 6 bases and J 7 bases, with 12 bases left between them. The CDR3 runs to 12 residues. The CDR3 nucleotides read TGTGCCAGCAGCCTACCTGGACTTGGCTACACCTTC. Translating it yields CASSLPGLGYTF. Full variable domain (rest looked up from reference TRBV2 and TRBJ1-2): EPEVTQTPSHQVTQMGQEVILRCVPISNHLYFYWYRQILGQKVEFLVSFYNNEISEKSEIFDDQFSVERPDGSNFTLKIRSTKLEDSAMYFCASSLPGLGYTFGSGTRLTVV.

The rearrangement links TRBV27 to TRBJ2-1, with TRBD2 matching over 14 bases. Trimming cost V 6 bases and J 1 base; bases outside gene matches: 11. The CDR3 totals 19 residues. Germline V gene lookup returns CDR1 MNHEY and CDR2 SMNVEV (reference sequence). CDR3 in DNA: TGTGCCAGCAGCCCGGGACTAGCGGGAGTTACCTCTTCCTACAATGAGCAGTTCTTC. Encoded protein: CASSPGLAGVTSSYNEQFF.

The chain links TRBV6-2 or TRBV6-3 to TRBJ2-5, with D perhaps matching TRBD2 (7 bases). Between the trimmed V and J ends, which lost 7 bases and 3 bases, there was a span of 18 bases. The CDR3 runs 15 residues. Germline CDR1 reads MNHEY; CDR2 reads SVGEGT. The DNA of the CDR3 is TGTGCCAGCACCCCGTGGGGGGGCCCCAAAGAGACCCAGTACTTC. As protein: CASTPWGGPKETQYF.

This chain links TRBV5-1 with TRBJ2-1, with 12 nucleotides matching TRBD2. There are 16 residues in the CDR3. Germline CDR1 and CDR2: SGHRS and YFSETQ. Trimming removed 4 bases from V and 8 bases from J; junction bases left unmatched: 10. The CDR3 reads CASSRIRLAGVDEQFF. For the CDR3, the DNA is TGCGCCAGCAGCCGCATCAGACTAGCGGGAGTGGATGAGCAGTTCTTC.

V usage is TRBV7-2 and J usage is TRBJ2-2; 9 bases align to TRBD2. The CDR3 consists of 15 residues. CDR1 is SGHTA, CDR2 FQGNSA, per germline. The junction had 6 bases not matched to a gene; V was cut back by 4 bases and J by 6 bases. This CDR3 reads CASSSFSGSSGELFF. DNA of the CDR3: TGTGCCAGCAGCTCTTTTAGCGGGAGCTCCGGGGAGCTGTTTTTT.

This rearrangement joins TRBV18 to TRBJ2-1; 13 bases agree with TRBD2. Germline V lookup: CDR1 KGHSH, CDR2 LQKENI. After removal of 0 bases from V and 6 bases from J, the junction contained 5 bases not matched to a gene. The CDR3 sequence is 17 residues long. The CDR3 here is CASSPPGWTSGGNEQFF. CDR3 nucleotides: TGTGCCAGCTCACCACCGGGTTGGACTAGCGGGGGCAATGAGCAGTTCTTC.